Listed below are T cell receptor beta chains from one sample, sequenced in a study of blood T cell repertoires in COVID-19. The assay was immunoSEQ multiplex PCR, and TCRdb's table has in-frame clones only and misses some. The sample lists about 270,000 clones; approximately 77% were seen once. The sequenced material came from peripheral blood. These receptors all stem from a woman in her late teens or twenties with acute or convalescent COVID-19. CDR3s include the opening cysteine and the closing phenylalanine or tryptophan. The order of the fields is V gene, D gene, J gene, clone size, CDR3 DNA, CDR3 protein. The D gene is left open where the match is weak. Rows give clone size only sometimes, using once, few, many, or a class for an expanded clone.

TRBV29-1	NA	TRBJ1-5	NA	TGCAGCGTTGGACAGTATAGCAATCAGCCCCAGCATTTT	CSVGQYSNQPQHF
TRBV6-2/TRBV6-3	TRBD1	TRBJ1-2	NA	TGTGCCAGCAGTTACTCAGGACAGGGGGCGACCTATGGCTACACCTTC	CASSYSGQGATYGYTF
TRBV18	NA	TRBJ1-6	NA	TGTGCCAGCTCACCAACCACAGGGAATAATTCACCCCTCCACTTT	CASSPTTGNNSPLHF
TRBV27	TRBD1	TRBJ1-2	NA	TGTGCCAGCAGGACGGACAGGGCGCATGGCTACACCTTC	CASRTDRAHGYTF
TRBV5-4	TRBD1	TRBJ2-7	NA	TGTGCCAGCAGCTTCGAGGGGGCCGCCTACGAGCAGTACTTC	CASSFEGAAYEQYF
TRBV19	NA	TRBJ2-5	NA	TGTGCCAGTAGTATCGGTCTAGCCTGGAAGGGAGAGACCCAGTACTTC	CASSIGLAWKGETQYF
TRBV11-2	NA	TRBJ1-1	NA	TGTGCCAGCAGCTTAGGTGTCGTGTGGGGCGGCGGCACTGAAGCTTTCTTT	CASSLGVVWGGGTEAFF
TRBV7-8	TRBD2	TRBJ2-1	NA	TGTGCCAGCAGCCCCGGACTAGCGGGAGTTCGAGAAACCTACAATGAGCAGTTCTTC	CASSPGLAGVRETYNEQFF
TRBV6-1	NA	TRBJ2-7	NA	TGTGCCAGCAGTGAATTGGGGGGAGTTGACTTC	CASSELGGVDF
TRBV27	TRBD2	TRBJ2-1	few	TGTGCCAGCAGTTTGACCCCAGGCGGGAGTAATAGGAATGAGCAGTTCTTC	CASSLTPGGSNRNEQFF
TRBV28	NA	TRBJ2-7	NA	TGTGCCAGCATCTCTTCGGAGGGGTCCGACGAGCAGTACTTC	CASISSEGSDEQYF
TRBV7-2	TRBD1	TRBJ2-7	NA	TGTGCCAGCAGCTTAGCTTGGACAGGGGTGGAAGAGCAGTACTTC	CASSLAWTGVEEQYF
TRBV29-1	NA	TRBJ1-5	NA	TGCAGCGTTCAAACGGGCGGGTACAATCAGCCCCAGCATTTT	CSVQTGGYNQPQHF
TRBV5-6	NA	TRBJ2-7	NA	TGTGCCAGCAGGAAGACGGGGGCCTACGAGCAGTACTTC	CASRKTGAYEQYF
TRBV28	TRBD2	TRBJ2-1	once	TGTGCCAGCAGCCTGCGGGAGGGCCGTCCTCCTGAGCAGTTCTTC	CASSLREGRPPEQFF
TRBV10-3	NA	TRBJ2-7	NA	TGTGCCATCAGTGAGCCGCAGGCCAGGGCCTACGAGCAGTACTTC	CAISEPQARAYEQYF
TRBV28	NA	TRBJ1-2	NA	TGTGCCAGCAGTGGGGTCGGGGGGCTGGGAGATGGCTACACCTTC	CASSGVGGLGDGYTF
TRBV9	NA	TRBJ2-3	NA	TGTGCCAGCAGCGTAATGTCCGGGGAATCCCCCTATACGCAGTATTTT	CASSVMSGESPYTQYF
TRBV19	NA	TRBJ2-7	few	TGTGCCAGTAGTATACAGCCCCAGGGGATAAACGAGCAGTACTTC	CASSIQPQGINEQYF
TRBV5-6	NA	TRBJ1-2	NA	TGTGCCAGCAGCTTGGTTTGGGGGGGCGGCTATGGCTACACCTTC	CASSLVWGGGYGYTF
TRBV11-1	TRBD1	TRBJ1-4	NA	TGTGCCAGCAGCCCGGGACAGGGAAATAATGAAAAACTGTTTTTT	CASSPGQGNNEKLFF
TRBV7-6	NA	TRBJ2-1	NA	TGTGCCAGCAGCTCAAACCCCGTTGACAGGTGGCGGGTAAATGAGCAGTTCTTC	CASSSNPVDRWRVNEQFF
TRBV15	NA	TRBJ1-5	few	TGTGCCACCAGCAGAGATATAACCAGGAGCAATCAGCCCCAGCATTTT	CATSRDITRSNQPQHF